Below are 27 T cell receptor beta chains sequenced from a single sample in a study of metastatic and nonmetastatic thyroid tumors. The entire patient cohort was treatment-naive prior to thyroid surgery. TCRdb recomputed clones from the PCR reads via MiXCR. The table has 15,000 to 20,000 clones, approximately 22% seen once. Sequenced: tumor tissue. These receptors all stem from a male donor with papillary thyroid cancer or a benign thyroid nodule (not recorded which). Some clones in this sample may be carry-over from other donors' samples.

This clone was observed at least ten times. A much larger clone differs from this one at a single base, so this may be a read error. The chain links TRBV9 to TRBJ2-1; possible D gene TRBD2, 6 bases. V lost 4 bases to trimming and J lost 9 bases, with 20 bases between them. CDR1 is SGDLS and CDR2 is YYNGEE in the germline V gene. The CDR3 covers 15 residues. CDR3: CASSKSGLYGGEQFF. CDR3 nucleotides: TGTGCCAGCAGCAAGAGCGGACTATACGGAGGTGAGCAGTTCTTC.

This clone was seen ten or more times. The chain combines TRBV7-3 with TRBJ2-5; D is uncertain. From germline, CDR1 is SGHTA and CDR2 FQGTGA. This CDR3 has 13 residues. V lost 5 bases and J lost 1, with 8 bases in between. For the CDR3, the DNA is TGTGCCAGCAGCCCTAGTCTCCAAGAGACCCAGTACTTC. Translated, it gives CASSPSLQETQYF.

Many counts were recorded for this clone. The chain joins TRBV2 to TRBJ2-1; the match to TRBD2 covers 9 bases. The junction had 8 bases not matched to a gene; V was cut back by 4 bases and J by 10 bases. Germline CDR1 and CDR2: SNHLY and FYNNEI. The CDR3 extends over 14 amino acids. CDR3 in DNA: TGTGCCAGCAGTGTGTGGCGGGAGGGGTCGGAGCAGTTCTTC. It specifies CASSVWREGSEQFF.

The CDR3 sequence: CASRQANYGYTF. CDR3 DNA sequence: TGTGCCAGCAGACAAGCTAACTATGGCTACACCTTC. The gene calls are TRBV6-2 or TRBV6-3 and TRBJ1-2, with D uncertain. V was trimmed by 6 bases and J by 0 bases, leaving 5 bases between them. CDR3 length: 12 amino acids. Germline loops: CDR1 MNHEY, CDR2 SVGEGT.

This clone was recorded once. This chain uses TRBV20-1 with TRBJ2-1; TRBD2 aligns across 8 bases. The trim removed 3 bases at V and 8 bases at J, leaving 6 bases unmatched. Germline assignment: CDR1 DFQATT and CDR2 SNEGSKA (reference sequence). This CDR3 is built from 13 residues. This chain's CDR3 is CSARTRREDEQFF. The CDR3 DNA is TGCAGTGCTAGGACCAGGCGGGAGGATGAGCAGTTCTTC.

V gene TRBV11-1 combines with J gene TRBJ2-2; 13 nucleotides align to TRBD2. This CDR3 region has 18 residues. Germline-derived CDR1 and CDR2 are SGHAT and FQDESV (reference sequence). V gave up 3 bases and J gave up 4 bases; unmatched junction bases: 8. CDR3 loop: CASSFRLAGGTPTGELFF. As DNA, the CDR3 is TGTGCCAGCAGCTTCAGACTAGCGGGGGGCACTCCCACCGGGGAGCTGTTTTTT.

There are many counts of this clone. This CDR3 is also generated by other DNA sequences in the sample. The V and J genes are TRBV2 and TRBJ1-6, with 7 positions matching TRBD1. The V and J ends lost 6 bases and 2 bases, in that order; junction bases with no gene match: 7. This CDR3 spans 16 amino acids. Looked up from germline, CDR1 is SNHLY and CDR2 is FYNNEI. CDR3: CASRPGGSTYNSPLHF. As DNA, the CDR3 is TGTGCCAGCAGACCAGGGGGATCGACCTATAATTCACCCCTCCACTTT.

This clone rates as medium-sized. CDR3 sequence reads: CASSFGGSEQYF. CDR3 coding DNA: TGTGCCAGCAGCTTTGGAGGGTCGGAGCAGTACTTC. The chain joins TRBV7-3 to TRBJ2-7, with D possibly TRBD2 on 6 matching bases. The CDR3 has 12 residues. Trimming cost V 3 bases and J 7 bases, with 10 bases left between them. CDR1 SGHTA and CDR2 FQGTGA come from the germline V gene.

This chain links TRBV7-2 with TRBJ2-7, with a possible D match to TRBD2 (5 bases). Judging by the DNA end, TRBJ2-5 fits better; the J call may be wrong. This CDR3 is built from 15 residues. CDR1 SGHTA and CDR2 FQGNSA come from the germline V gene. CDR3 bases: TGTGCCAGCATCCCCTCCCCGGTCCGGGGTGAGACCCAGTACTTC. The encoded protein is CASIPSPVRGETQYF.

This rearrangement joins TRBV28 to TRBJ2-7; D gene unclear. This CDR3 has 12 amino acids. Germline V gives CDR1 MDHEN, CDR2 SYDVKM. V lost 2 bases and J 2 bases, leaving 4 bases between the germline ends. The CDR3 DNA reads TGTGCCAGCAGTTTAGGTACCTACGAGCAGTACTTC. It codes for CASSLGTYEQYF.

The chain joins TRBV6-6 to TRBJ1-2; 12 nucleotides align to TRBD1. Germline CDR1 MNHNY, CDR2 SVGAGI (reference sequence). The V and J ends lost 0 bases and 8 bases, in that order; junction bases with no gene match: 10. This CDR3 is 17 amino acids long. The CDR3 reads CASSYSIHGTGGKGYTF. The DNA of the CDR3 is TGTGCCAGCAGTTACTCGATCCACGGGACAGGGGGCAAGGGCTACACCTTC.

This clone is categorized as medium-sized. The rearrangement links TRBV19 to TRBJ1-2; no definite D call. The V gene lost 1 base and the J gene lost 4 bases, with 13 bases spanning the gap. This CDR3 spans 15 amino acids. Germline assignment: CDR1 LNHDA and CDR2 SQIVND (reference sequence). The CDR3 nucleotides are TGTGCCAGTAGTATAGCAACGGGGATCATCTATGGCTACACCTTC. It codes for CASSIATGIIYGYTF.

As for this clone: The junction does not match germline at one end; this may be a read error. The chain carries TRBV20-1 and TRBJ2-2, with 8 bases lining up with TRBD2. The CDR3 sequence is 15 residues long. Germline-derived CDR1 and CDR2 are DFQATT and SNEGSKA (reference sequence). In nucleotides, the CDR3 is TGCAGTGCCCGTAGCGGGACTACATACACAGGGGAGCTGTTTTTT. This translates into CSARSGTTYTGELFF.

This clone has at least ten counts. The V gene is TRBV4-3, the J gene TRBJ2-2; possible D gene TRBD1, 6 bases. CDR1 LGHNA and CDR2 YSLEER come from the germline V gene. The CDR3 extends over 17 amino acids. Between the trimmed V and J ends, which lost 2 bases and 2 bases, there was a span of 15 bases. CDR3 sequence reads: CASSQQSPGHNTGELFF. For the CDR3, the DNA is TGCGCCAGCAGCCAACAATCCCCGGGACATAACACCGGGGAGCTGTTTTTT.

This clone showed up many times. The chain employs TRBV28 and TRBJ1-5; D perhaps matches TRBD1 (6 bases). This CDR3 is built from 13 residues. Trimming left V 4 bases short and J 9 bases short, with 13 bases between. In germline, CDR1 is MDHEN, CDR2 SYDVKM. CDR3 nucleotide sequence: TGTGCCAGCAGTTCGACAGGTGTAGGGCCCCAGCATTTT. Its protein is CASSSTGVGPQHF.

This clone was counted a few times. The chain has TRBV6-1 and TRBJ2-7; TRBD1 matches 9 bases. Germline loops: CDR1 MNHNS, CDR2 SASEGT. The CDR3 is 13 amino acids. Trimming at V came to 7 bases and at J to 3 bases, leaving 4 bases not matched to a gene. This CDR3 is CASTSGQGYEQYF. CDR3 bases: TGTGCCAGCACCTCGGGACAGGGCTACGAGCAGTACTTC.

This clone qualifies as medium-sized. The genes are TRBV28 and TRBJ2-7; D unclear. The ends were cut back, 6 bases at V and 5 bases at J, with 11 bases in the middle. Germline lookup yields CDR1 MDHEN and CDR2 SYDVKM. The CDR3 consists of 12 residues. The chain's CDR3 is CASREQRNEQYF. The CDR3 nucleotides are TGTGCCAGCAGGGAACAGCGAAACGAGCAGTACTTC.

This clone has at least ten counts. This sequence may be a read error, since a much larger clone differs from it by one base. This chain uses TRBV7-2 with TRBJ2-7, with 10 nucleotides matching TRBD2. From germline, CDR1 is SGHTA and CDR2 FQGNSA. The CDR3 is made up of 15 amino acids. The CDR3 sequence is CASNLAPSGSFEQYF. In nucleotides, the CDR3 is TGTGCCAGCAACTTAGCGCCTAGCGGGAGCTTCGAGCAGTACTTC. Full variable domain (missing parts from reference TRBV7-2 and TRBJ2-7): GAGVSQSPSNKVTEKGKDVELRCDPISGHTALYWYRQSLGQGLEFLIYFQGNSAPDKSGLPSDRFSAERTGGSVSTLTIQRTQQEDSAVYLCASNLAPSGSFEQYFGPGTRLTVT.

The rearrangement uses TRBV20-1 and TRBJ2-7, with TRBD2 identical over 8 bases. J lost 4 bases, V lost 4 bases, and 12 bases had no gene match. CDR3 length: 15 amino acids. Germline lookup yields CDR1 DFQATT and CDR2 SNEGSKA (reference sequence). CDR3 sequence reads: CSAIGRLAHPYEQYF. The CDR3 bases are TGCAGTGCTATTGGGCGACTAGCGCACCCATACGAGCAGTACTTC.

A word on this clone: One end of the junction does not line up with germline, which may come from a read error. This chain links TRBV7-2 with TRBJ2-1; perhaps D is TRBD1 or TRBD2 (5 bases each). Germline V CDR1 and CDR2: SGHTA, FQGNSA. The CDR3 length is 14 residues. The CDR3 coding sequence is TGCGCCAGCAGCTTCTCCAAGGGGACGGGTGAGCATTTCTTC. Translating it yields CASSFSKGTGEHFF. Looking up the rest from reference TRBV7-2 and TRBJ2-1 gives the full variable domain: GAGVSQSPSNKVTEKGKDVELRCDPISGHTALYWYRQSLGQGLEFLIYFQGNSAPDKSGLPSDRFSAERTGGSVSTLTIQRTQQEDSAVYLCASSFSKGTGEHFFGPGTRLTVL.

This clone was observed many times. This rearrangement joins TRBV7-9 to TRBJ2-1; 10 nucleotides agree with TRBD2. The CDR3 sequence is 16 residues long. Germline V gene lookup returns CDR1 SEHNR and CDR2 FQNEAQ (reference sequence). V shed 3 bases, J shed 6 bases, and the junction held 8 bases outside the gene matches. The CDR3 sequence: CASSFFLAGAGNEQFF. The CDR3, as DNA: TGTGCCAGCAGCTTTTTCCTAGCGGGAGCTGGCAATGAGCAGTTCTTC.

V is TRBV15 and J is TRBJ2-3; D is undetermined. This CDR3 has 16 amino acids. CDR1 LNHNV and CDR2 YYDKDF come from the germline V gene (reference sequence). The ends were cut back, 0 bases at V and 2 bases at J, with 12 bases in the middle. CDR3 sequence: CATSRDNWGTTDTQYF. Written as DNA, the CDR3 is TGTGCCACCAGCAGAGATAATTGGGGAACCACAGATACGCAGTATTTT.

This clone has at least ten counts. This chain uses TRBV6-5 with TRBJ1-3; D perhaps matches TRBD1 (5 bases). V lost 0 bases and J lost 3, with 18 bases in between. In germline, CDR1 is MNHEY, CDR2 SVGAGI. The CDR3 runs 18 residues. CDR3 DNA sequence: TGTGCCAGCAGTTACTCGATCATACAGCCGGGGGATGGAAACACCATATATTTT. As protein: CASSYSIIQPGDGNTIYF.

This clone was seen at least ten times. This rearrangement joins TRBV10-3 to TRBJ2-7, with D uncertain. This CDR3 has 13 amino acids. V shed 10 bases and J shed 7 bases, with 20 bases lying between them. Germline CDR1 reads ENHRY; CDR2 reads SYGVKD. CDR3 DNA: TGTGCCACGAACGACTCGCCGTTAGGTGAGCAGTACTTC. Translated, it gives CATNDSPLGEQYF.

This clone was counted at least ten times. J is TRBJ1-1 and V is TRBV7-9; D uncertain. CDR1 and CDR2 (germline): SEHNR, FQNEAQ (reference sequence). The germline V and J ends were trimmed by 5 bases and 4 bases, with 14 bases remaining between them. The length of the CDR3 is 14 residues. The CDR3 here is CASSPSGSPTEAFF. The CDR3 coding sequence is TGTGCCAGCAGCCCTAGCGGCAGTCCCACTGAAGCTTTCTTT.

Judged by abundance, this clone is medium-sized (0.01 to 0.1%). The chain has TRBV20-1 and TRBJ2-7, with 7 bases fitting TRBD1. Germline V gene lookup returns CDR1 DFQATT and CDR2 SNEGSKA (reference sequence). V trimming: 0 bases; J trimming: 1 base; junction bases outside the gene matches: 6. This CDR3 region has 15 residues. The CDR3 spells CSARENRGESYEQYF. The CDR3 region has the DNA TGCAGTGCTAGAGAAAACAGGGGAGAGTCCTACGAGCAGTACTTC.

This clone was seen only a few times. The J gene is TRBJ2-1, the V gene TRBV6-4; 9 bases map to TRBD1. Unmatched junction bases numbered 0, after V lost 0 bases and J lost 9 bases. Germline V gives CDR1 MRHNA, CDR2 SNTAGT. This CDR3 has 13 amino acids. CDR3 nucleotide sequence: TGTGCCAGCAGTGACTCGGACAGGGGTGAGCAGTTCTTC. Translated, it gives CASSDSDRGEQFF.